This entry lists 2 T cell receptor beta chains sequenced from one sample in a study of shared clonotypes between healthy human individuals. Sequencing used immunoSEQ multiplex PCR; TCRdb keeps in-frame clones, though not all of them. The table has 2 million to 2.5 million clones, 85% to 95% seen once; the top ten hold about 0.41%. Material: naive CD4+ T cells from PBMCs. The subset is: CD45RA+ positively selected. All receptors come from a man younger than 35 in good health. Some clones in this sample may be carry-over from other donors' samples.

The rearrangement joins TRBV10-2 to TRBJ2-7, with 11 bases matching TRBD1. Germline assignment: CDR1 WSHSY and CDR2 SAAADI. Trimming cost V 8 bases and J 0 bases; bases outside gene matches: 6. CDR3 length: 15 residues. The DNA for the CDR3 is TGCGCCAGCGAACCCGGGACAGGGGGCTCCTACGAGCAGTACTTC. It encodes CASEPGTGGSYEQYF.

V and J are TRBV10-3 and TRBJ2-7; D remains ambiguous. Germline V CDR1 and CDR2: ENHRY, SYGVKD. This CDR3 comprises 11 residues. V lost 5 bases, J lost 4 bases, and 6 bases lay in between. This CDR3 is CAISNAYEQYF. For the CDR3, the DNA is TGTGCCATCAGTAACGCGTACGAGCAGTACTTC.